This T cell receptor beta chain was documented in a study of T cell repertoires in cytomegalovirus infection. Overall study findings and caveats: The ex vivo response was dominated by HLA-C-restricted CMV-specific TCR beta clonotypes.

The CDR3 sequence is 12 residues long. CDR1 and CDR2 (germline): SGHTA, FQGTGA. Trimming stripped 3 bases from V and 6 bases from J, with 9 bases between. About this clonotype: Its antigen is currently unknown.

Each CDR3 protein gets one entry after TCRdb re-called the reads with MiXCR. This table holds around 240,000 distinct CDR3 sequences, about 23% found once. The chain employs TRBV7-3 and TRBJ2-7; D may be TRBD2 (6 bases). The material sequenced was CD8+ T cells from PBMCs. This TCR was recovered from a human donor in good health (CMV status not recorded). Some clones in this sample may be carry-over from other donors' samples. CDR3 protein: CASSFGGTEQYF. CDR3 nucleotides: TGTGCCAGCAGCTTTGGAGGGACCGAGCAGTACTTC.